The sequence of this TCR beta chain was determined in a study of blood T cell repertoires in COVID-19. Trimming stripped 1 base from V and 2 bases from J, with 9 bases between. The CDR3 contains 15 residues. From germline, CDR1 is LNHDA and CDR2 SQIVND (reference sequence). Libraries were prepared by immunoSEQ multiplex PCR; TCRdb keeps only in-frame clonotypes and omits some of them. Among 180,000 or so clones listed, about 85% were seen once. The chain couples TRBV19 to TRBJ2-1; no clear D gene. The sequenced sample was peripheral blood. This TCR derives from a woman aged 55 to 70 with acute or convalescent COVID-19. CDR3 loop: CASSIGGATYNEQFF. For the CDR3, the DNA is TGTGCCAGTAGTATAGGCGGTGCGACCTACAATGAGCAGTTCTTC.